The 5 T cell receptor beta chains in this list originate from one sample, sequenced in a study of blood T cell repertoires in COVID-19. Measured with immunoSEQ multiplex PCR; TCRdb has only the in-frame clones, and not every one. The sample lists approximately 79,000 clones, roughly 89% occurring once. The sample was peripheral blood. These receptors came from a man in his sixties with acute or convalescent COVID-19.

This sequence joins TRBV6-1 and TRBJ2-2, with D possibly being TRBD1 (5 bases). The CDR3 loop spans 17 amino acids. The germline gives CDR1 MNHNS, CDR2 SASEGT. Deletions cut 4 bases from V and 2 bases from J, with 17 bases between. The DNA for the CDR3 is TGTGCCAGCAGTGTAGCAGGACACAAAGCAAACACCGGGGAGCTGTTTTTT. This gives the protein CASSVAGHKANTGELFF.

The V and J genes are TRBV9 and TRBJ1-1; no clear D gene. CDR3 length equals 14 residues. The V gene's germline CDR1 is SGDLS and CDR2 YYNGEE. The V end was cut by 4 bases, the J end by 1 base, with 11 bases between. The chain's CDR3 is CASSSHLANTEAFF. CDR3 nucleotide sequence: TGTGCCAGCAGCTCCCACTTAGCGAACACTGAAGCTTTCTTT.

CDR3 nucleotides: TGTGCCAGCAGCTCTGGAACAAGCGGGAGAGCAGATACGCAGTATTTT. Translated, it gives CASSSGTSGRADTQYF. V usage is TRBV11-3 and J usage is TRBJ2-3; 8 bases are shared with TRBD2. Germline assignment: CDR1 SGHNT and CDR2 YENEEA. The J segment lost 4 bases and the V segment lost 4 bases, leaving 10 bases of the junction unmatched. The CDR3 spans 16 residues.

This sequence joins TRBV7-9 and TRBJ2-3, with 7 bases aligning to TRBD2. The ends lost 5 bases at V and 0 bases at J; junction bases unmatched: 8. Germline CDR1 and CDR2: SEHNR and FQNEAQ (reference sequence). The CDR3 extends over 16 amino acids. This CDR3 is CASSPGTTLSTDTQYF. CDR3 bases: TGTGCCAGCAGCCCTGGGACTACCCTGAGCACAGATACGCAGTATTTT.

This clone showed up just once. The rearrangement uses TRBV7-3 and TRBJ2-1; D might be TRBD2 (6 bases). Germline values: CDR1 SGHTA, CDR2 FQGTGA. This CDR3 spans 14 amino acids. The V end lost 5 bases, the J end lost 6 bases, and 14 bases lay between the germline ends. CDR3 DNA: TGTGCCAGCAGCGCCCAAAATAGCGGCAATGAGCAGTTCTTC. This encodes CASSAQNSGNEQFF.